This T cell receptor beta chain originates from a study of blood T cell repertoires in COVID-19. Study as a whole: Italy, Spain and the United States were the sources of the convalescent and acute COVID-19 samples.

V was trimmed by 3 bases and J by 7 bases, leaving 16 bases between them. The germline V gene has CDR1 MNHEY and CDR2 SMNVEV (reference sequence). The CDR3 consists of 15 residues. Seattle's cohort entered during active infection and was followed longitudinally. In the authors' methods: Reference gene primers were amplified, and this amplification served to estimate nucleated cell counts. Repertoires were generated with immunoSEQ multiplex PCR, while TCRdb's copy carries only in-frame clones and drops some. V and J calls and clone size are given by that table; D and trimming were obtained from the DNA. The profile shows fewer than 250,000 clones, 70% to 90% of them singletons.

The rearrangement uses TRBV27 and TRBJ2-1; a possible D gene is TRBD1 (6 bases). Sequencing was carried out using peripheral blood. This TCR derives from a man aged 55-75 years with COVID-19, enrolled during active disease. The DNA for the CDR3 is TGTGCCAGCAGTTTGAACAGGGTCAGCCCTAATGAGCAGTTCTTC. Translation: CASSLNRVSPNEQFF.